These 14 T cell receptor beta chains were sequenced from one sample in a study of naive and memory T cell subsets. An equimolar mix of two oligonucleotides served as the beta constant-region primer for TRBC1 and TRBC2. One entry per CDR3 protein results from TCRdb running MiXCR on the UMI-ligation and nested PCR reads. The table lists tens of thousands of distinct CDR3 sequences, around 12% of them singletons, with 0.75% to 1% in the top ten. What was sequenced was central memory CD4+ T cells from blood. The receptors were gathered from a human donor in good health.

The genes are TRBV7-9 and TRBJ2-5; D gene uncertain. The germline gives CDR1 SEHNR, CDR2 FQNEAQ (reference sequence). V lost 4 bases and J 5 bases, leaving 14 bases between the germline ends. The CDR3 extends over 14 amino acids. The CDR3 DNA reads TGTGCCAGCAGCTCGATGAAGACCGGGGAGACCCAGTACTTC. It is translated as CASSSMKTGETQYF.

This clonotype was seen only a few times. J is TRBJ2-7 and V is TRBV20-1; maybe TRBD2 (6 bases). The V and J ends lost 0 bases and 4 bases respectively, with 10 bases between them. CDR1 is DFQATT and CDR2 is SNEGSKA in the germline V gene (reference sequence). This CDR3 is 13 amino acids long. CDR3: CSARDRRGYEQYF. The CDR3 DNA follows: TGCAGTGCTAGAGATCGGAGGGGATACGAGCAGTACTTC.

This clonotype was seen only a few times. J is TRBJ1-5 and V is TRBV10-3, with 10 bases aligning to TRBD1. Germline CDR1 ENHRY, CDR2 SYGVKD. V lost 6 bases and J lost 4; bases outside the gene matches: 3. The CDR3 is made up of 14 amino acids. CDR3 in DNA: TGTGCCATCAGGGGGACAGGGGCAAATCAGCCCCAGCATTTT. Translating gives CAIRGTGANQPQHF.

The gene calls are TRBV30 and TRBJ1-6; 8 nucleotides line up with TRBD1. V lost 1 base and J lost 10; bases outside the gene matches: 6. Germline-derived CDR1 and CDR2 are GTSNPN and SVGIG (reference sequence). CDR3 length: 14 amino acids. The CDR3 is CAWSASGGWSPLHF. As DNA, the CDR3 is TGTGCCTGGAGTGCGTCAGGGGGCTGGTCACCCCTCCACTTT. The variable domain in full, completed from reference TRBV30 and TRBJ1-6, reads SQTIHQWPATLVQPVGSPLSLECTVEGTSNPNLYWYRQAAGRGLQLLFYSVGIGQISSEVPQNLSASRPQDRQFILSSKKLLLSDSGFYLCAWSASGGWSPLHFGNGTRLTVT.

This clonotype was seen more than once but under ten times. J is TRBJ2-5 and V is TRBV10-3, with a weak D call TRBD2 (5 bases). The CDR3 runs 15 residues. V was trimmed by 3 bases and J by 5 bases, leaving 16 bases between them. CDR1 is ENHRY and CDR2 is SYGVKD in the germline V gene. CDR3 region: CAISELVSPQETQYF. CDR3 in DNA: TGTGCCATCAGTGAACTAGTTTCGCCCCAGGAGACCCAGTACTTC.

The sample holds a few counts of this clonotype. This chain uses TRBV7-9 with TRBJ2-5, with D perhaps TRBD1 or TRBD2 (5 bases each). From germline, CDR1 is SEHNR and CDR2 FQNEAQ (reference sequence). Trimming removed 5 bases at V and 2 bases at J, with 12 bases between. This CDR3 contains 14 residues. The CDR3 loop is CASSPWDGQETQYF. The CDR3 nucleotides are TGTGCCAGCAGCCCCTGGGACGGTCAAGAGACCCAGTACTTC.

This chain links TRBV7-8 with TRBJ2-7; D may be TRBD1 (6 bases). CDR3 length: 14 amino acids. V gave up 5 bases and J gave up 1 base, with 12 bases separating them. Germline V gene data show CDR1 as SGHVS and CDR2 as FQNEAQ. CDR3 bases: TGTGCCAGCAGCACGGACAGCTGGTCCTACGAGCAGTACTTC. It encodes CASSTDSWSYEQYF.

The gene calls are TRBV25-1 and TRBJ2-5, with unresolved D. This CDR3 is built from 12 residues. Germline V gives CDR1 MGHDK, CDR2 SYGVNS. V lost 5 bases, J lost 1 base, and 5 bases lay in between. This CDR3 is CASSLTQETQYF. CDR3 DNA sequence: TGTGCCAGCAGTCTAACCCAAGAGACCCAGTACTTC. Supplemented by reference TRBV25-1 and TRBJ2-5, the full variable domain reads EADIYQTPRYLVIGTGKKITLECSQTMGHDKMYWYQQDPGMELHLIHYSYGVNSTEKGDLSSESTVSRIRTEHFPLTLESARPSHTSQYLCASSLTQETQYFGPGTRLLVL.

The table lists this clonotype with many counts. J is TRBJ2-1 and V is TRBV2; weak D call: TRBD1 (6 bases). Deletions cut 8 bases from V and 0 bases from J, with 11 bases between. The CDR3 has 14 amino acids. In germline, CDR1 is SNHLY, CDR2 FYNNEI. The CDR3 loop is CASSEQGSYNEQFF. The CDR3 DNA is TGTGCCAGCTCAGAACAGGGCTCCTACAATGAGCAGTTCTTC. Full variable domain (missing parts from reference TRBV2 and TRBJ2-1): EPEVTQTPSHQVTQMGQEVILRCVPISNHLYFYWYRQILGQKVEFLVSFYNNEISEKSEIFDDQFSVERPDGSNFTLKIRSTKLEDSAMYFCASSEQGSYNEQFFGPGTRLTVL.

The V call is TRBV20-1, the J call TRBJ2-1, with 12 positions matching TRBD2. The CDR3 is 17 amino acids. The V segment lost 1 base and the J segment 7 bases; nucleotides outside the gene matches: 11. CDR1 and CDR2 from the germline V gene are DFQATT and SNEGSKA (reference sequence). For the CDR3, the DNA is TGCAGTGCTAGAGGGCCCGTCCTAGCGGGAGGGTTAAATGAGCAGTTCTTC. It specifies CSARGPVLAGGLNEQFF.

This clonotype appeared many times. CDR3 sequence (DNA): TGCAGTGCTACGACAGGAGACCATCAGCCCCAGCATTTT. Its protein product is CSATTGDHQPQHF. This sequence joins TRBV20-1 and TRBJ1-5; D is possibly TRBD1 (6 bases). Trimming removed 4 bases at V and 5 bases at J, with 12 bases between. Germline values: CDR1 DFQATT, CDR2 SNEGSKA (reference sequence). The CDR3 has 13 residues.

The CDR3 DNA follows: TGTGCCAGCAGTGTTGCTAGTCCCCCTGAGCAGTTCTTC. As protein: CASSVASPPEQFF. The rearrangement links TRBV2 to TRBJ2-1, with no clear D. Trimming removed 4 bases at V and 9 bases at J, with 13 bases between. Germline V gene lookup returns CDR1 SNHLY and CDR2 FYNNEI. This CDR3 is 13 amino acids long.

The chain uses TRBV12-3 or TRBV12-4 and TRBJ2-3, with 10 bases matching TRBD1. J gave up 6 bases and V 6 bases, and 6 bases lay outside the gene matches. The CDR3 extends over 14 amino acids. The CDR3 nucleotides are TGTGCCAGCAGAAGACAGGGGGCGTTGGATACGCAGTATTTT. This codes for CASRRQGALDTQYF.

To note about this clonotype: A much bigger clone sits one base away, suggesting this may be a read error. CDR3 DNA sequence: TGTGCCAGCAGCGTAGCCACCCATCAGCCCCAGCATTTT. Amino acids: CASSVATHQPQHF. The chain joins TRBV9 to TRBJ1-5; D gene uncertain. The CDR3 loop spans 13 amino acids. Germline lookup yields CDR1 SGDLS and CDR2 YYNGEE. V was trimmed by 0 bases and J by 5 bases, leaving 6 bases between them.